This T cell receptor (beta chain) was retrieved from a study of CD8+ T cells in alopecia areata (dated by TCRdb to 2017 to 2018). Regarding the complete study: The treated patients took part in an open-label pilot trial in which moderate-to-severe alopecia areata was treated with oral tofacitinib at 5 to 10 mg twice daily. Patients stayed on tofacitinib for 6 to 18 months and then had 6 months of follow-up off drug so that delayed response and recurrence could be assessed. In both human patients and the C3H/HeJ mouse model, the study applied high-throughput TCRbeta sequencing to look at T cell clonal expansion in alopecia areata. On the human side, TCRbeta sequencing was run on scalp tissue and on sorted CD4+ and CD8+ peripheral blood T cells from healthy controls and from alopecia areata patients with either patchy or totalis/universalis disease. Patients on tofacitinib were biopsied at baseline and after 4 and 24 weeks of treatment, and several of the patients also had a later scalp biopsy. Clonality in the scalp was compared among normal scalp (n=4), patchy alopecia areata scalp (n=8), and alopecia totalis/universalis scalp (n=8). The RNA source kit depended on sample type: the PAXgene miRNA kit for fixed scalp, the miRNeasy kit for PBMCs, and the RNeasy kit for mouse skin. immunoSEQ multiplex PCR using 35 Vbeta forward primers and 13 Jbeta reverse primers was used to amplify TCRbeta CDR3 regions.

Library method: the immunoSEQ multiplex PCR assay. To provide template for TCR sequencing, every sample had RNA extracted and reverse transcribed into cDNA. First-strand cDNA was synthesized using SuperScript III with a 2:1 mix of oligo-dT and random hexamers. A synthetic immune receptor repertoire was used to assess amplification bias, and residual bias was removed computationally. As for the original processing: Raw reads were preprocessed to remove errors, and CDR3 was defined according to IMGT conventions as the region from the conserved cysteine to phenylalanine. To get clonality, Shannon entropy was normalized by log2 of the number of productive unique TCRs and the result was subtracted from 1. Scalp TCRbeta sequences were cross-referenced with sorted blood CD4 and CD8 repertoires so that the CD4 or CD8 identity of scalp clones could be inferred. What TCRdb holds here is the immuneACCESS table cut down to in-frame rearrangements. Part of the clones is not present; checked against another copy, under half of the missing clones reflect an unresolved V gene, and the others are unexplained. The V and J calls and clone size come from that table; D and trimming were worked out from the DNA. Present in this sample are 140,000 to 150,000 clones, more than 40% of which were seen just once. The ten most abundant clones make up 6% to 7% of the sample.

Study-level results and caveats: TCR sequences shared between patients were less clear than in mice, possibly partly because of HLA diversity in the patient population. Lesional scalp, especially in alopecia totalis/universalis, showed higher clonality and more expanded CD8+ clones than normal scalp, suggesting antigenic drive. Resident alphabeta T cells in normal human skin are also sequenced, complicating scalp TCR repertoire analysis, unlike mouse skin dominated by gammadelta T cells.

Peripheral blood and lesional scalp punch biopsies were obtained from patients with alopecia areata. After PBMCs were isolated by density centrifugation and stained for CD3, CD4 and CD8, a FACSAria was used to sort CD4+ and CD8+ T cells. Turning to this clone: Its antigen specificity is not known. No much larger clone exists at a distance of one base, and base qualities are not known.

The CDR3 measures 16 amino acids from cysteine to phenylalanine. Kept here is only the CDR3 DNA, which spans 48 bases and is read in frame from base 1. V is trimmed back by 7 bases and J by 5 bases, and the junction contains 14 bases that no gene match accounts for. For CDR1 and CDR2, the germline V gene (reference sequence) lists MNHNY and SVGAGI. The source is a human donor with alopecia areata. The specimen was CD4+ T cells sorted from blood. The V gene is TRBV6-6 and the J gene is TRBJ1-5, with 7 bases in between that match TRBD1. The sequenced DNA: TGTGCCAGCACCCACGAAGGGGGCCGGGGTGATCAGCCCCAGCATTTT. Its translation is CASTHEGGRGDQPQHF.